A selection of T cell receptor beta chains follows, all from one sample in a study of T cells in Graves' hyperthyroidism and ophthalmopathy. TCRdb re-called the multiplex PCR reads through MiXCR, storing one row per CDR3 protein. The data show a few hundred thousand distinct CDR3 sequences, about 18% seen once. Sequences were obtained from blood. The source is a man between 18 and 29 years old with Graves' ophthalmopathy. Each CDR3 is given with its conserved first and last residue. A D gene is named only where the DNA matches it firmly. Size values are once, few and many counts, or a class for expanded clones, and some rows have none.

J,D,size,V,DNA,CDR3
TRBJ1-2,NA,many,TRBV20-1,TGCAGTGCTAGGACGGGACAACTCACGGGCTATGGCTACACCTTC,CSARTGQLTGYGYTF
TRBJ2-1,TRBD1,many,TRBV6-2/TRBV6-3,TGTGCCAGCAGTTACTCGAGGGGGCCTTTATACAATGAGCAGTTCTTC,CASSYSRGPLYNEQFF
TRBJ2-2,TRBD1,once,TRBV5-4,TGTGCCAGCAGCTCGGGACAGGGGGTAAGCACCGGGGAGCTGTTTTTT,CASSSGQGVSTGELFF
TRBJ1-1,NA,many,TRBV4-1,TGCGCCAGCAGCCAGGGATCCGATTTTTTCACTGAAGCTTTCTTT,CASSQGSDFFTEAFF
TRBJ2-1,TRBD2,NA,TRBV12-3/TRBV12-4,TGTGCCAGCAGTTTACCCTGGTGGGTAGCGGGGGGGGAGAATGAGCAGTTCTTC,CASSLPWWVAGGENEQFF
TRBJ2-7,NA,NA,TRBV2,TGTGCCAGTAAACTTGATTCCTACGAGCAGTACTTC,CASKLDSYEQYF
TRBJ1-3,NA,NA,TRBV28,TGTGCCAGCAGTAATCTGAAGACGGTGAGCTCTGGAAACACCATATATTTT,CASSNLKTVSSGNTIYF
TRBJ2-1,NA,few,TRBV5-1,TGCGCCAGCAGCTTGGCTAGGTTGGGGGACTCTTTCCGGGAGAATGAGCAGTTCTTC,CASSLARLGDSFRENEQFF
TRBJ1-5,NA,many,TRBV20-1,TGCAGTGCTAGAGGCGGCGTCGGTCGGGGACTGAGTCAGCCCCAGCATTTT,CSARGGVGRGLSQPQHF
TRBJ2-1,TRBD1,many,TRBV7-8,TGTGCCAGCAGCACAGGACAGGGTCTCAACAATGAGCAGTTCTTC,CASSTGQGLNNEQFF
TRBJ1-4,NA,few,TRBV29-1,TGCAGCGTTGAAGCCGGGGCCACTAATGAAAAACTGTTTTTT,CSVEAGATNEKLFF
TRBJ1-6,NA,NA,TRBV19,TGTGCCAGTAGTCCCCCGGAAGAGGGCTACAATTCACCCCTCCACTTT,CASSPPEEGYNSPLHF
TRBJ2-1,TRBD1,many,TRBV7-3,TGTGCCAGCAGCCGTGGACAGGGATCATACAATGAGCAGTTCTTC,CASSRGQGSYNEQFF
TRBJ1-2,TRBD1,NA,TRBV18,TGTGCCAGCTCACCAGGGACAGCAAAAAACTATGGCTACACCTTC,CASSPGTAKNYGYTF
TRBJ1-1,NA,many,TRBV20-1,TGCAGTGCTAGGGGAGACAGTGAAGCTTTCTTT,CSARGDSEAFF
TRBJ1-1,NA,few,TRBV10-3,TGTGCCATCAGTGGCGGGGGGGGAAGCACTGAAGCTTTCTTT,CAISGGGGSTEAFF
TRBJ2-2,NA,NA,TRBV20-1,TGCAGTGCTAGCAACAGTCTCACCGGGGAGCTGTTTTTT,CSASNSLTGELFF
TRBJ2-3,TRBD2,NA,TRBV5-1,TGCGCCAGCAGCTTGGCCCCTAGCGGGGGGGCCGAGAATACGCAGTATTTT,CASSLAPSGGAENTQYF
TRBJ2-5,NA,many,TRBV18,TGTGCCAGCTCACCGCGACAGGGAGGGGGAGAGACCCAGTACTTC,CASSPRQGGGETQYF
TRBJ1-2,TRBD1,many,TRBV20-1,TGCAGTGCTGGGGAGGGGGCCCTTACGGATGGCTACACCTTC,CSAGEGALTDGYTF
TRBJ2-3,TRBD1,many,TRBV5-6,TGTGCCAGCAGCTTGGCCGAGACAGGGGCTTCCCGTGCGCAGTATTTT,CASSLAETGASRAQYF
TRBJ1-1,NA,NA,TRBV7-9,TGTGCCATCGACGGGCAGGGTAAGACTGAAGCTTTCTTT,CAIDGQGKTEAFF
TRBJ2-3,NA,many,TRBV6-6,TGTGCCAGCAGTTACTCGAGGGGGGGCACAGATACGCAGTATTTT,CASSYSRGGTDTQYF
TRBJ1-2,NA,many,TRBV24-1,TGTGCCACCAGTGATCCAGGAACCTATGGCTACACCTTC,CATSDPGTYGYTF
TRBJ2-4,NA,NA,TRBV19,TGTGCCAGTAGTATGGCCCTACTAGCCAAAAACATTCAGTACTTC,CASSMALLAKNIQYF
TRBJ1-3,TRBD1,once,TRBV12-3/TRBV12-4,TGTGCCAGCAGCGACAACAGGGGCGGAAACACCATATATTTT,CASSDNRGGNTIYF